A selection of T cell receptor beta chains follows, all from one sample in a study of vaccination and CD4 T cells after COVID-19. Antigens of these TCRs are unknown. A single record per CDR3 protein comes from TCRdb applying MiXCR to the PCR reads. The sample records under 7,500 distinct CDR3 sequences, 35% being singletons. Input material: CD4+ T cells from blood, cultured in vitro. The receptors shown here come from a human donor in good health. The CDR3 runs from the conserved cysteine through the conserved F or W. A D gene is named only where the DNA matches it firmly. Only part of the rows carry a size: once, few, many, or a class if the clone is expanded.

DNA: TGTGCCAGCAGCCAAGGGCTAGCGGGAGTAGGGGGGGAGCTGTTTTTT
CDR3: CASSQGLAGVGGELFF
J: TRBJ2-2
size: -
V: TRBV4-2
D: TRBD2

DNA: TGCGCCAGCAGCCAAGATCAGGGAAACCCGTTCGCGAACACCGGGGAGCTGTTTTTT
CDR3: CASSQDQGNPFANTGELFF
J: TRBJ2-2
size: few
V: TRBV4-3
D: -

DNA: TGTGCCAGCAGTGAAGCTAGCGTCACAGATACGCAGTATTTT
CDR3: CASSEASVTDTQYF
J: TRBJ2-3
size: -
V: TRBV6-1
D: -

DNA: TGTGCCAGCAGAAACCGGGCAGGGGGCCCCTCCGGAGATACGCAGTATTTT
CDR3: CASRNRAGGPSGDTQYF
J: TRBJ2-3
size: few
V: TRBV27
D: TRBD1

DNA: TGTGCCAGCAGTGGGGCGGGAGGACCCTACGAGCAGTACTTC
CDR3: CASSGAGGPYEQYF
J: TRBJ2-7
size: few
V: TRBV28
D: TRBD2

DNA: TGTGCCAGCAGCTTAGTCCGTAGGGCCGGCTACGAGCAGTACTTC
CDR3: CASSLVRRAGYEQYF
J: TRBJ2-7
size: -
V: TRBV7-9
D: -

DNA: TGCAGTGCTAGGGGAGGAGGCCAGCGGCCCGCGAACACCGGGGAGCTGTTTTTT
CDR3: CSARGGGQRPANTGELFF
J: TRBJ2-2
size: few
V: TRBV20-1
D: -

DNA: TGTGCCAGCAGCAATTACCCCGGGCAGAGGGGCCAAGAGACCCAGTACTTC
CDR3: CASSNYPGQRGQETQYF
J: TRBJ2-5
size: -
V: TRBV11-3
D: -

DNA: TGTGCCAGTAGTTCAGGGCGCAATCAGCCCCAGCATTTT
CDR3: CASSSGRNQPQHF
J: TRBJ1-5
size: few
V: TRBV19
D: -

DNA: TGTGCCAGCAGCTTAAAATACAGGGGCGTCGACGAGCAGTACTTC
CDR3: CASSLKYRGVDEQYF
J: TRBJ2-7
size: -
V: TRBV27
D: TRBD1

DNA: TGCAGGGCGGGGACAGGGGACCGCTACGAGCAGTACTTC
CDR3: CRAGTGDRYEQYF
J: TRBJ2-7
size: -
V: TRBV20-1
D: TRBD1

DNA: TGTGCCAGCAGCCCAGGGACAGGGGGGAACTATGGCTACACCTTC
CDR3: CASSPGTGGNYGYTF
J: TRBJ1-2
size: few
V: TRBV5-4
D: TRBD1

DNA: TGTGCCAGCTCACCATGGCCCAAGCGGGTCACAGATACGCAGTATTTT
CDR3: CASSPWPKRVTDTQYF
J: TRBJ2-3
size: -
V: TRBV18
D: -

DNA: TGTGCCAGCAGCTTAGTGGGCAGGGGTAATTCACCCCTCCACTTT
CDR3: CASSLVGRGNSPLHF
J: TRBJ1-6
size: -
V: TRBV11-2
D: -

DNA: TGCAGTGCTAGCCTGACAGGGGGCGGGATGGAGCAGTACTTC
CDR3: CSASLTGGGMEQYF
J: TRBJ2-7
size: few
V: TRBV20-1
D: TRBD1

DNA: TGCGCCAGCAGCTTGGGGGAGAGGTCCACTGAAGCTTTCTTT
CDR3: CASSLGERSTEAFF
J: TRBJ1-1
size: -
V: TRBV5-1
D: -

DNA: TGTGCCAGCAGTCGCCAGGGTTTCGGCAATCAGCCCCAGCATTTT
CDR3: CASSRQGFGNQPQHF
J: TRBJ1-5
size: -
V: TRBV6-1
D: -

DNA: TGTGCCACCAACGGGGGGCCCAATCAGCCCCAGCATTTT
CDR3: CATNGGPNQPQHF
J: TRBJ1-5
size: few
V: TRBV12-3/TRBV12-4
D: -

DNA: TGTGCCTGGAGTCCTGGTGGCGAGACCCAGTACTTC
CDR3: CAWSPGGETQYF
J: TRBJ2-5
size: -
V: TRBV30
D: -

DNA: TGTGCCACCAGCAGTGGACAGGGGTCATCCTACGAGCAGTACTTC
CDR3: CATSSGQGSSYEQYF
J: TRBJ2-7
size: -
V: TRBV15
D: TRBD1

DNA: TGTGCCAGCAGCAAAAGGGCAGCGGGAGGTGGGAATGAGCAGTTCTTC
CDR3: CASSKRAAGGGNEQFF
J: TRBJ2-1
size: hyperexpanded
V: TRBV21-1
D: -

DNA: TGTGCCAGTAGTATAGGCGACAGGCGGAACACTGAAGCTTTCTTT
CDR3: CASSIGDRRNTEAFF
J: TRBJ1-1
size: few
V: TRBV19
D: -

DNA: TGTGCCAGCAGCTGGGCAGGTCGGGGCACTGAAGCTTTCTTT
CDR3: CASSWAGRGTEAFF
J: TRBJ1-1
size: -
V: TRBV7-2
D: -

DNA: TGTGCCAGCAGTTACGACAGCTCTGGGGCCAACGTCCTGACTTTC
CDR3: CASSYDSSGANVLTF
J: TRBJ2-6
size: -
V: TRBV6-2/TRBV6-3
D: -

DNA: TGTGCCAGCAGCTCGGGACTAGCGGGAGAGCAAGAGACCCAGTACTTC
CDR3: CASSSGLAGEQETQYF
J: TRBJ2-5
size: few
V: TRBV11-3
D: TRBD2

DNA: TGCAGTGCTACACAGGGGGCTTACGAGCAGTACTTC
CDR3: CSATQGAYEQYF
J: TRBJ2-7
size: -
V: TRBV20-1
D: TRBD1

DNA: TGTGCCAGCTCACCATTGTGGGGCGGCACCGGGGAGCTGTTTTTT
CDR3: CASSPLWGGTGELFF
J: TRBJ2-2
size: -
V: TRBV18
D: -

DNA: TGCTGTGCCCGGGGGACAGGGGACTACGAGCAGTACTTC
CDR3: CCARGTGDYEQYF
J: TRBJ2-7
size: -
V: TRBV20-1
D: TRBD1

DNA: TGCAGTGCTTATACAGGGGGAAGTAGGGGTCGGGGTGGCTACACCTTC
CDR3: CSAYTGGSRGRGGYTF
J: TRBJ1-2
size: few
V: TRBV20-1
D: TRBD1

DNA: TGTGCCAGCAGCTTAGCAGGGGGCGAGTTTGTCGAGCAGTACTTC
CDR3: CASSLAGGEFVEQYF
J: TRBJ2-7
size: -
V: TRBV7-9
D: TRBD1

DNA: TGCGCCAGCAGCCAAGATACGGGGCGGGGTGAGCAGTTCTTC
CDR3: CASSQDTGRGEQFF
J: TRBJ2-1
size: -
V: TRBV4-3
D: -

DNA: TGTGCCACTCCAAAGGCGGGAGCCTACACCGGGGAGCTGTTTTTT
CDR3: CATPKAGAYTGELFF
J: TRBJ2-2
size: -
V: TRBV12-3/TRBV12-4
D: TRBD2

DNA: TGTGCCAGCAACCGGGACAGGGGATCCTACACCTTC
CDR3: CASNRDRGSYTF
J: TRBJ1-2
size: few
V: TRBV2
D: TRBD1

DNA: TGTGCCACTCCACGTGGGGCTAGCGGTGCTCAGGGTCCCGATACGCAGTATTTT
CDR3: CATPRGASGAQGPDTQYF
J: TRBJ2-3
size: -
V: TRBV2
D: TRBD2

DNA: TGTGCCAGCAGCTACGACGACAGGGTAAATGGCTACACCTTC
CDR3: CASSYDDRVNGYTF
J: TRBJ1-2
size: few
V: TRBV5-4
D: TRBD1

DNA: TGTGCCATCAGTGACTCCAGAATAAATCAGCCCCAGCATTTT
CDR3: CAISDSRINQPQHF
J: TRBJ1-5
size: -
V: TRBV10-3
D: -

DNA: TGTGCCAGCAGCCCCCAGGGGGCCTCTGGTCCCCAGCATTTT
CDR3: CASSPQGASGPQHF
J: TRBJ1-5
size: -
V: TRBV4-2
D: TRBD1

DNA: TGTGCCAGCAGCTTCCACACGGGACGAGCTTTCTTT
CDR3: CASSFHTGRAFF
J: TRBJ1-1
size: -
V: TRBV5-8
D: -

DNA: TGCAGTGCACCGGGACTAGCGGGACGGAAAACCGGGGAGCTGTTTTTT
CDR3: CSAPGLAGRKTGELFF
J: TRBJ2-2
size: few
V: TRBV20-1
D: TRBD2

DNA: TGTGCCAGCAGCTTGGCAGGGGTCGATGGCTACACCTTC
CDR3: CASSLAGVDGYTF
J: TRBJ1-2
size: -
V: TRBV5-5
D: -

DNA: TGTGCCAGCAGCTCGGGACTAGCGGGAGATGAGCAGTTCTTC
CDR3: CASSSGLAGDEQFF
J: TRBJ2-1
size: -
V: TRBV7-3
D: TRBD2

DNA: TGTGCCAGCAGTAAATCCCGTACGGGGACTAGCGTGCCGGAGCAGTACTTC
CDR3: CASSKSRTGTSVPEQYF
J: TRBJ2-7
size: -
V: TRBV6-2/TRBV6-3
D: TRBD2

DNA: TGTGCCAGCGGCGGGGGGGCATACGAGCAGTACTTC
CDR3: CASGGGAYEQYF
J: TRBJ2-7
size: few
V: TRBV27
D: TRBD2

DNA: TGTGCCAGCAGCTTAGTCACTGGAGACATTCAGTACTTC
CDR3: CASSLVTGDIQYF
J: TRBJ2-4
size: -
V: TRBV7-8
D: -

DNA: TGTGCCAGCAGCCGCAGGCCCTTGGAGACCCAGTACTTC
CDR3: CASSRRPLETQYF
J: TRBJ2-5
size: few
V: TRBV2
D: -

DNA: TGCGCCAGCAGCCAAGACGCAGGGGGCTCTGGTACCGGGGAGCTGTTTTTT
CDR3: CASSQDAGGSGTGELFF
J: TRBJ2-2
size: -
V: TRBV4-3
D: TRBD1

DNA: TGTGCCAGCAGGAGGACAGGGGATGGTGAGCAGTTCTTC
CDR3: CASRRTGDGEQFF
J: TRBJ2-1
size: few
V: TRBV6-1
D: TRBD1

DNA: TGTGCCAGCAGCCCCCGGGGGGGCAGTTCCAGCTCCTACGAGCAGTACTTT
CDR3: CASSPRGGSSSSYEQYF
J: TRBJ2-7
size: -
V: TRBV7-8
D: TRBD2

DNA: TGCAGCGTTAATGAGGGAGTAGATACGCAGTATTTT
CDR3: CSVNEGVDTQYF
J: TRBJ2-3
size: once
V: TRBV29-1
D: -

DNA: TGTGCCAGTAGTCCGTGGGGACAGGGGCTTATAAACACTGAAGCTTTCTTT
CDR3: CASSPWGQGLINTEAFF
J: TRBJ1-1
size: -
V: TRBV19
D: TRBD1

DNA: TGTGCCAGCTATTCGATGACCGAAGCCAAAAACATTCAGTACTTC
CDR3: CASYSMTEAKNIQYF
J: TRBJ2-4
size: -
V: TRBV6-1
D: -

DNA: TGTGCCAGCTATGCGGGGGCCTACAATGAGCAGTTCTTC
CDR3: CASYAGAYNEQFF
J: TRBJ2-1
size: -
V: TRBV6-2/TRBV6-3
D: TRBD2

DNA: TGTGCCACCAGCAGAGATAGAATAGTGTTAGCGTCCGAGCAGTACTTC
CDR3: CATSRDRIVLASEQYF
J: TRBJ2-7
size: -
V: TRBV15
D: -